The rows below give T cell receptor beta chains drawn from one sample of a study of blood T cell repertoires in COVID-19. The repertoire was sequenced with immunoSEQ multiplex PCR; TCRdb's copy has only in-frame clones and lacks some. The data show about 320,000 clones, roughly 89% seen once. Sequenced material: PBMCs or T cells enriched from blood (not recorded which). Source of these receptors: a man aged 60-69 years who had recovered from COVID-19. The CDR3 runs from the conserved cysteine through the conserved F or W. A D gene is named only where the DNA matches it firmly. Size tells how often a clone was seen (once, few, many) or the class of an expanded clone, and some rows leave it out.

>TRBV19|TRBJ1-1|NA|NA
TGTGCCAGTACTCAGGGGACTGAAGCTTTCTTT
CASTQGTEAFF
>TRBV20-1|TRBJ2-5|TRBD2|NA
TGCAGTGCTAGTTTGGGGTCTAGCGGCTACCAAGAGACCCAGTACTTC
CSASLGSSGYQETQYF
>TRBV7-2|TRBJ2-7|TRBD1|NA
TGTGCCAGCAGTAACGACAGGGAAACCTACGAGCAGTACTTC
CASSNDRETYEQYF
>TRBV29-1|TRBJ1-1|TRBD1|NA
TGCAGCGTGGAGACAGGGTTGAGCACTGAAGCTTTCTTT
CSVETGLSTEAFF
>TRBV19|TRBJ2-7|TRBD2|NA
TGTGCCAGTTCCGCTTTCGCTTTTTCTAGCGGGTGGAGCTCCTACGAGCAGTACTTC
CASSAFAFSSGWSSYEQYF
>TRBV27|TRBJ1-1|NA|NA
TGTGCCAGCAGTTTATCTCAGAATCGGGACACTGAAGCTTTCTTT
CASSLSQNRDTEAFF
>TRBV13|TRBJ1-5|TRBD1|NA
TGTGCCAGCAGCTCCAGGGACAGTTCGCACAATCAGCCCCAGCATTTT
CASSSRDSSHNQPQHF
>TRBV19|TRBJ2-7|TRBD1|once
TGTGCCAGTAGCCACAGGGGCCCCCCCTACGAGCAGTACTTC
CASSHRGPPYEQYF
>TRBV28|TRBJ2-1|TRBD2|NA
TGTGCCAGCAGTTTAGGGACTAGCCTCAATGAGCAGTTCTTC
CASSLGTSLNEQFF
>TRBV19|TRBJ2-7|TRBD1|NA
TGTGCCAGTAGCAGACAGGGCACCTACGAGCAGTACTTC
CASSRQGTYEQYF
>TRBV24-1|TRBJ1-1|NA|NA
TGTGCCACCAGTTCCGACACTGAAGCTTTCTTT
CATSSDTEAFF
>TRBV7-3|TRBJ2-3|NA|NA
TGTGCCAGCAGCACAGGCAGCTTCACAGATACGCAGTATTTT
CASSTGSFTDTQYF
>TRBV6-4|TRBJ1-1|NA|NA
TGTGCCAGCAGCTTCCGGGGGAACACTGAAGCTTTCTTT
CASSFRGNTEAFF
>TRBV7-3|TRBJ1-1|TRBD1|NA
TGTGCCAGCAGCTCGACAGGGGGCGGCACTGAAGCTTTCTTT
CASSSTGGGTEAFF
>TRBV9|TRBJ1-1|TRBD1|once
TGTGCCAGCAGCCCCGGACAGGGGAACACTGAAGCTTTCTTT
CASSPGQGNTEAFF
>TRBV7-2|TRBJ2-7|NA|NA
TGTGCCAGCAGCTTAGCGACAGAGTCCTACGAGCAGTACTTC
CASSLATESYEQYF
>TRBV19|TRBJ1-2|NA|NA
TGTGCCAGTAGCATCGGCAGGGTCGGAAACTATGGCTACACCTTC
CASSIGRVGNYGYTF
>TRBV20-1|TRBJ2-2|NA|NA
TGCAGTGCCCAGGTCCCAGGGAAGCTGTTTTTT
CSAQVPGKLFF
>TRBV5-4|TRBJ1-1|NA|NA
TGTGCCAGCAGCTTGGGTGACACAGGTCGCATGAACACTGAAGCTTTCTTT
CASSLGDTGRMNTEAFF
>TRBV4-1|TRBJ2-2|NA|NA
TGCGCCAGCAGCCAACCCATCAACAGGGTTCGCACCGGGGAGCTGTTTTTT
CASSQPINRVRTGELFF
>TRBV5-1|TRBJ2-7|NA|NA
TGCGCCAGCAGCCCGGGAACCTACGAGCAGTACTTC
CASSPGTYEQYF
>TRBV7-2|TRBJ1-4|NA|NA
TGTGCCAGCAGCCCTGGGGGGGGCGGTCGAGAAAAACTGTTTTTT
CASSPGGGGREKLFF
>TRBV19|TRBJ2-7|NA|NA
TGTGCCAGTAGTACCCAGGGGAGCTACGAGCAGTACTTC
CASSTQGSYEQYF